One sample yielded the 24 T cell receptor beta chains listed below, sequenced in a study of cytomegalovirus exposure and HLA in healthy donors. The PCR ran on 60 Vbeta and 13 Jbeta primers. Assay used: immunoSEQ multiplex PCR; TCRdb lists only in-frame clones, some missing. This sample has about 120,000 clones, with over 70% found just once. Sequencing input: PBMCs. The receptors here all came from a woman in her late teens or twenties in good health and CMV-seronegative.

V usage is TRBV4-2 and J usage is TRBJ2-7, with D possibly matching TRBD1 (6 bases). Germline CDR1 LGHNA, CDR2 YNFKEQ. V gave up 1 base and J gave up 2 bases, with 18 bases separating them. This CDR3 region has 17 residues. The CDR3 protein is CASSQGYFRTDTYEQYF. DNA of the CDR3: TGTGCCAGCAGCCAAGGTTATTTTAGGACAGATACCTACGAGCAGTACTTC.

CDR3 DNA: TGTGCCAGCAGCACCCTAGGGGTCAGCTATGGCTACACCTTC. Amino acid sequence: CASSTLGVSYGYTF. The V gene is TRBV13, the J gene TRBJ1-2; a possible D gene is TRBD1 (5 bases). This CDR3 is built from 14 residues. V was clipped by 5 bases and J by 4 bases, with 14 bases between them. Germline CDR1 is PRHDT and CDR2 is FYEKMQ (reference sequence).

CDR3 sequence reads: CASSSPTGRVFF. The DNA of the CDR3 is TGCGCCAGCAGCAGCCCCACAGGGAGGGTGTTTTTT. V is TRBV5-1 and J is TRBJ1-4; maybe TRBD1 (6 bases). Per the germline V gene, CDR1 is SGHRS and CDR2 is YFSETQ. Trimming removed 4 bases at V and 15 bases at J, with 16 bases between. The CDR3 has 12 residues.

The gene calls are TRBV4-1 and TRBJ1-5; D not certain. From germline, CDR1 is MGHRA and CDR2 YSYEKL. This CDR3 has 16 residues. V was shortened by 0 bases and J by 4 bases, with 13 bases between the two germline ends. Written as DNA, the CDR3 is TGCGCCAGCAGCCAAGATCAGAGCGCGGGTAATCAGCCCCAGCATTTT. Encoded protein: CASSQDQSAGNQPQHF.

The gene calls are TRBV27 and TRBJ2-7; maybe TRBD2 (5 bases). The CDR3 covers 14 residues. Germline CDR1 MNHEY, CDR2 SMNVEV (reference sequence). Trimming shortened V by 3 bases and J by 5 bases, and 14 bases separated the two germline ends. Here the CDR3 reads CASSFRGRRDEQYF. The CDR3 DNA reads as TGTGCCAGCAGTTTCCGGGGTCGAAGGGACGAGCAGTACTTC.

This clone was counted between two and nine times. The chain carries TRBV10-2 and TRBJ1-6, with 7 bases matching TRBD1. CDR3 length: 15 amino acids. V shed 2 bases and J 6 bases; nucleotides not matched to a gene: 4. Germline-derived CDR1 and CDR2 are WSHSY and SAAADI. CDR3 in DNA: TGCGCCAGCAGTGAGGTGGGACAGCGTAATTCACCCCTCCACTTT. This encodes CASSEVGQRNSPLHF.

The CDR3 reads CAWTDSGDSPLHF. The CDR3 DNA reads TGTGCCTGGACCGACAGCGGGGATTCACCCCTCCACTTT. J is TRBJ1-6 and V is TRBV30, with a possible D match to TRBD1 (5 bases). Trimming cost V 4 bases and J 8 bases, with 12 bases left between them. Germline V gene sequence: CDR1 GTSNPN, CDR2 SVGIG (reference sequence). The CDR3 is 13 amino acids.

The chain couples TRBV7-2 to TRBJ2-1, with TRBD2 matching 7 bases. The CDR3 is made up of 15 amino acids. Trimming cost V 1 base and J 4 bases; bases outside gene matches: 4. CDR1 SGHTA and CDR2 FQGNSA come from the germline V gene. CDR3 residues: CASSLDGRRYNEQFF. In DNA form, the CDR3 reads TGTGCCAGCAGCTTAGACGGGAGGAGGTACAATGAGCAGTTCTTC.

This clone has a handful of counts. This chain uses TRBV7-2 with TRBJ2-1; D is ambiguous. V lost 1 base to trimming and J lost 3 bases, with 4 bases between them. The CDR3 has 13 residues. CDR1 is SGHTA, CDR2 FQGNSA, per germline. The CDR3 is CASSLVNYNEQFF. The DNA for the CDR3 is TGTGCCAGCAGCTTAGTCAACTACAATGAGCAGTTCTTC.

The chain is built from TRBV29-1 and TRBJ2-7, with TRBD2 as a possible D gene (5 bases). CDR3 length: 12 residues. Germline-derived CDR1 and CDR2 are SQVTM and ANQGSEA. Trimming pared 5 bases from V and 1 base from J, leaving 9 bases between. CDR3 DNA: TGCAGCGTTTTAGCGAATTCCTACGAGCAGTACTTC. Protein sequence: CSVLANSYEQYF.

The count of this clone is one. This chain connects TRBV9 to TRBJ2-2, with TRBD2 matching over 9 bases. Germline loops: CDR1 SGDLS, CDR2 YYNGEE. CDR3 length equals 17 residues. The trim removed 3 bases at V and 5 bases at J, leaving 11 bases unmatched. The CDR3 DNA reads TGTGCCAGCAGCGGGGGGGGAGGACTAGCGAGAACCGGGGAGCTGTTTTTT. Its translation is CASSGGGGLARTGELFF.

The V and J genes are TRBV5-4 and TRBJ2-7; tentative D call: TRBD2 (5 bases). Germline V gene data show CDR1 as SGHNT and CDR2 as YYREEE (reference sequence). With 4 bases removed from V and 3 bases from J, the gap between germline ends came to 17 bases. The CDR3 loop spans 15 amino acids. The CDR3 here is CASSPEDSNIYEQYF. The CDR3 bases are TGTGCCAGCAGCCCTGAGGACTCGAACATCTACGAGCAGTACTTC. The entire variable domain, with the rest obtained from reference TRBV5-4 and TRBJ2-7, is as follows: ETGVTQSPTHLIKTRGQQVTLRCSSQSGHNTVSWYQQALGQGPQFIFQYYREEENGRGNFPPRFSGLQFPNYSSELNVNALELDDSALYLCASSPEDSNIYEQYFGPGTRLTVT.

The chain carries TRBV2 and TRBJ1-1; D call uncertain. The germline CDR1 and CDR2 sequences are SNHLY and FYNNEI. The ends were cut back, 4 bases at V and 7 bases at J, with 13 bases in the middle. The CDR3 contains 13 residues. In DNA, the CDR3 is TGTGCCAGCAGTGCAGGACTCGTAGTTGAAGCTTTCTTT. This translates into CASSAGLVVEAFF.

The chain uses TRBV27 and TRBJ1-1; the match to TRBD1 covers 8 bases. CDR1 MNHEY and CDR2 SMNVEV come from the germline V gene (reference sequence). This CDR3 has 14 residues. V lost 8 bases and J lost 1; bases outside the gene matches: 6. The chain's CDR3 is CASRRTGWNTEAFF. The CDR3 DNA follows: TGTGCCAGCCGTCGGACAGGGTGGAACACTGAAGCTTTCTTT.

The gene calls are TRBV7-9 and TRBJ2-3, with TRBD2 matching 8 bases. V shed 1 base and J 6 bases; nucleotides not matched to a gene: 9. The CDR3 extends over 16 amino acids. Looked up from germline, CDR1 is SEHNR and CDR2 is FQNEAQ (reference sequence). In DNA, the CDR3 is TGTGCCAGCAGCTTAGATGTAGCGGGGATGGGGGATACGCAGTATTTT. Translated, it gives CASSLDVAGMGDTQYF.

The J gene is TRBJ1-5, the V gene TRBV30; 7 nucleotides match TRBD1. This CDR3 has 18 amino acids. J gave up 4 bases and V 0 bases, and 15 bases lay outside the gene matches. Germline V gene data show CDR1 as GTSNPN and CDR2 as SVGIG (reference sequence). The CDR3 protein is CAWSVGLLRGRRNQPQHF. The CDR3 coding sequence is TGTGCCTGGAGTGTAGGTTTATTGAGGGGGCGGCGGAATCAGCCCCAGCATTTT.

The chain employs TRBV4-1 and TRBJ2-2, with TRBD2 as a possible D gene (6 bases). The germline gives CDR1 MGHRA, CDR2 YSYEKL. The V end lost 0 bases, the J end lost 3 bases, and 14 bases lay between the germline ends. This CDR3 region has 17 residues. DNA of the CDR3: TGCGCCAGCAGCCAAGAGAGGAGGGGTGGGTACACCGGGGAGCTGTTTTTT. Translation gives CASSQERRGGYTGELFF.

The CDR3 region has the DNA TGTGCCAGCCGCCTCACAGTAGACACTGAAGCTTTCTTT. Amino acid sequence: CASRLTVDTEAFF. The rearrangement joins TRBV6-1 to TRBJ1-1; D is undetermined. The CDR3 sequence is 13 residues long. V was clipped by 8 bases and J by 3 bases, with 13 bases between them. The germline CDR1 and CDR2 sequences are MNHNS and SASEGT.

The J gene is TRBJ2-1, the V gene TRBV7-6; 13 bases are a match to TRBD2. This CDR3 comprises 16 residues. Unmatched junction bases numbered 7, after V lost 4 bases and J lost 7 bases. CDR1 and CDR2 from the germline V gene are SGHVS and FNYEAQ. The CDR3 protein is CASSSELAGGSNEQFF. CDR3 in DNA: TGTGCCAGCAGCTCGGAACTAGCGGGAGGGAGTAATGAGCAGTTCTTC.

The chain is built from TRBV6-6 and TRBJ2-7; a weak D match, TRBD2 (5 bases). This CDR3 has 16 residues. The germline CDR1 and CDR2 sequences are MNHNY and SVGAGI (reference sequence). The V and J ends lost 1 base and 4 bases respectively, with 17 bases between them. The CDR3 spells CASSYYQQEGTYEQYF. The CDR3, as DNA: TGTGCCAGCAGTTACTACCAGCAAGAGGGAACTTACGAGCAGTACTTC.

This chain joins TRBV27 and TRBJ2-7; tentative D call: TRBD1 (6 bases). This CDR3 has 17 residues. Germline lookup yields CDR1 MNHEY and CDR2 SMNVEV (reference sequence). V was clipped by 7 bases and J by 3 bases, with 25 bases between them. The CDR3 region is CASIPLGAGDVRYEQYF. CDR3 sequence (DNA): TGTGCCAGCATCCCACTGGGGGCAGGGGACGTCCGCTACGAGCAGTACTTC.

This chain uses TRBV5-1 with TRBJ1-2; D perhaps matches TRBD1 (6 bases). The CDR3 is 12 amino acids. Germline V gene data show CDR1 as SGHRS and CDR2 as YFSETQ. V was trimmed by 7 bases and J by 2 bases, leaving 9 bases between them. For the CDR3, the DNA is TGCGCCAGCGGACAGTCAAACTATGGCTACACCTTC. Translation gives CASGQSNYGYTF.

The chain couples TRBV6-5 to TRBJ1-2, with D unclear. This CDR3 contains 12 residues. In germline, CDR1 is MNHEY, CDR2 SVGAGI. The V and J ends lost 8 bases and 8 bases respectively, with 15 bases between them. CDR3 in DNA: TGTGCCAGCGGCAGACTTGACGAAGGCTACACCTTC. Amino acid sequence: CASGRLDEGYTF.

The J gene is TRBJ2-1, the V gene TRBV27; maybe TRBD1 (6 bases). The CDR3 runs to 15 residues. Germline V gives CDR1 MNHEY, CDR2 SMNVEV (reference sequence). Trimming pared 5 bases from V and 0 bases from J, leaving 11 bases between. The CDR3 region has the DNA TGTGCCAGCAGTCTATACAGGGTCTCCTACAATGAGCAGTTCTTC. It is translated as CASSLYRVSYNEQFF.